Shown below are 28 T cell receptor beta chains from a single sample sequenced in a study of graft-versus-host responses after intestinal transplantation. Clones were read by immunoSEQ multiplex PCR, and TCRdb kept only the in-frame ones, dropping some. The sample lists 130,000 to 150,000 clones, around nine tenths occurring once. Their antigen targets remain unknown. Sequenced here: unstimulated CD4+ T cells sorted from spleen or lymph node cells, sampled before intestinal transplant. The receptors derive from a human donor who received an intestinal transplant.

The chain has TRBV6-1 and TRBJ2-3, with 8 nucleotides matching TRBD2. The junction had 9 bases not matched to a gene; V was cut back by 6 bases and J by 4 bases. In germline, CDR1 is MNHNS, CDR2 SASEGT. This CDR3 contains 15 residues. CDR3 nucleotide sequence: TGTGCCAGCAGACCGGGACTAGTTTTACCAGATACGCAGTATTTT. Its protein is CASRPGLVLPDTQYF.

The chain carries TRBV30 and TRBJ1-1, with TRBD1 identical over 7 bases. Germline-derived CDR1 and CDR2 are GTSNPN and SVGIG (reference sequence). CDR3 size: 13 residues. The trim removed 3 bases at V and 4 bases at J, leaving 5 bases unmatched. This CDR3 is CAWRHQGGTEAFF. As DNA, the CDR3 is TGTGCCTGGAGGCACCAGGGGGGCACTGAAGCTTTCTTT.

The chain links TRBV5-1 to TRBJ1-1; D might be TRBD1 (6 bases). CDR1 SGHRS and CDR2 YFSETQ come from the germline V gene. V gave up 0 bases and J gave up 1 base, with 10 bases separating them. The CDR3 totals 15 residues. CDR3 nucleotide sequence: TGCGCCAGCAGCTTGGTCGCAGGGGCGAACACTGAAGCTTTCTTT. It codes for CASSLVAGANTEAFF. Using reference TRBV5-1 and TRBJ1-1 for the parts outside the CDR3, the full variable domain is KAGVTQTPRYLIKTRGQQVTLSCSPISGHRSVSWYQQTPGQGLQFLFEYFSETQRNKGNFPGRFSGRQFSNSRSEMNVSTLELGDSALYLCASSLVAGANTEAFFGQGTRLTVV.

The rearrangement joins TRBV4-2 to TRBJ1-4; the D gene is possibly TRBD1 (6 bases). Germline V CDR1 and CDR2: LGHNA, YNFKEQ. The CDR3 length is 14 residues. V lost 1 base and J lost 6, with 9 bases in between. The CDR3 coding sequence is TGTGCCAGCAGCCAAGGGGGGGCGTATGAAAAACTGTTTTTT. Translated: CASSQGGAYEKLFF.

The chain couples TRBV20-1 to TRBJ2-7; D gene ambiguous. The CDR3 has 10 residues. Germline V CDR1 and CDR2: DFQATT, SNEGSKA (reference sequence). Between the trimmed V and J ends, which lost 3 bases and 6 bases, there was a span of 6 bases. CDR3 loop: CSARAGEQYF. CDR3 in DNA: TGCAGTGCTAGGGCCGGCGAGCAGTACTTC.

The gene calls are TRBV5-1 and TRBJ2-1; maybe TRBD1 (6 bases). CDR3 length: 14 residues. The germline V gene encodes CDR1 SGHRS and CDR2 YFSETQ. Between the trimmed V and J ends, which lost 0 bases and 4 bases, there was a span of 8 bases. CDR3 DNA sequence: TGCGCCAGCAGCTTGGTAAGGGGGTACAATGAGCAGTTCTTC. Residues: CASSLVRGYNEQFF.

The chain employs TRBV7-9 and TRBJ1-5, with 10 bases matching TRBD1. The CDR3 is 14 residues long. J was trimmed by 7 bases and V by 3 bases; bases with no gene match: 3. Germline values: CDR1 SEHNR, CDR2 FQNEAQ (reference sequence). The CDR3 coding sequence is TGTGCCAGCAGCTTGACAGGGGGCGGGCAGCCCCAGCATTTT. The encoded protein is CASSLTGGGQPQHF.

This chain uses TRBV19 with TRBJ1-3; 7 bases fit TRBD1. Germline trimming cut 3 bases from V and 0 bases from J; bases unmatched to any gene: 2. The CDR3 is 15 amino acids. Germline V gives CDR1 LNHDA, CDR2 SQIVND (reference sequence). CDR3 sequence (DNA): TGTGCCAGTAGTATGGGACAGAGCTCTGGAAACACCATATATTTT. As protein: CASSMGQSSGNTIYF.

Only a few counts were recorded for this clone. The V and J genes are TRBV5-1 and TRBJ2-5; 9 bases map to TRBD1. After removal of 9 bases from V and 5 bases from J, the junction contained 11 bases not matched to a gene. CDR1 and CDR2 from the germline V gene are SGHRS and YFSETQ. This CDR3 has 14 residues. CDR3: CATRPETGGETQYF. CDR3 bases: TGCGCCACCAGACCTGAGACAGGGGGTGAGACCCAGTACTTC.

The rearrangement uses TRBV21-1 and TRBJ1-5; the table's D call, TRBD1, has no DNA check behind it. TRBV21-1 is shown as a pseudogene. CDR3 size: 17 residues. The CDR3 nucleotides are TGTGCCAGCAGCAAACCTATTTCACAGGAGATTCGGCAGCCCCAGCATTTT. This sequence encodes CASSKPISQEIRQPQHF.

This sequence joins TRBV27 and TRBJ2-2; TRBD2 aligns across 8 bases. Germline CDR1 MNHEY, CDR2 SMNVEV (reference sequence). The V segment lost 4 bases and the J segment 0 bases; nucleotides outside the gene matches: 4. CDR3 length: 16 amino acids. The CDR3 protein is CASSYLAGSNTGELFF. DNA of the CDR3: TGTGCCAGCAGTTATCTAGCGGGCTCGAACACCGGGGAGCTGTTTTTT.

J is TRBJ1-1 and V is TRBV7-2; no firm D call. This CDR3 comprises 15 residues. Germline V gene sequence: CDR1 SGHTA, CDR2 FQGNSA. V lost 0 bases to trimming and J lost 3 bases, with 11 bases between them. The CDR3 DNA is TGTGCCAGCAGCTTAGCAGACGGGAGGTACACTGAAGCTTTCTTT. Translating it yields CASSLADGRYTEAFF.

The CDR3 DNA follows: TGTGCCAGCAGCTTAGGACTACACCTTATCACAGATACGCAGTATTTT. This gives the protein CASSLGLHLITDTQYF. This sequence joins TRBV7-2 and TRBJ2-3; tentatively, D is TRBD2 (5 bases). Trimming stripped 1 base from V and 2 bases from J, with 13 bases between. Germline CDR1 is SGHTA and CDR2 is FQGNSA. CDR3 length: 16 residues.

This rearrangement joins TRBV25-1 to TRBJ2-3; D unclear. Trimming removed 0 bases from V and 4 bases from J, with 2 bases in between. CDR3 size: 12 residues. Germline-derived CDR1 and CDR2 are MGHDK and SYGVNS. CDR3 sequence (DNA): TGTGCCAGCAGTGAATACCCAGATACGCAGTATTTT. Translated: CASSEYPDTQYF.

The chain carries TRBV30 and TRBJ2-3; D unclear. Germline CDR1 GTSNPN, CDR2 SVGIG (reference sequence). CDR3 length equals 14 residues. V was cut by 2 bases and J by 1 base, with 10 bases left in between. CDR3 sequence: CAWSRNSGTDTQYF. In DNA, the CDR3 is TGTGCCTGGAGTAGGAACTCAGGCACAGATACGCAGTATTTT.

The chain recombines TRBV18 with TRBJ1-2, with D perhaps matching TRBD1 (5 bases). The germline V and J ends were trimmed by 0 bases and 4 bases, with 9 bases remaining between them. The CDR3 extends over 14 amino acids. Germline V CDR1 and CDR2: KGHSH, LQKENI. The CDR3 sequence: CASSPPAGIYGYTF. CDR3 DNA: TGTGCCAGCTCACCACCGGCAGGGATCTATGGCTACACCTTC.

V gene TRBV5-1 combines with J gene TRBJ2-6; unclear D gene. CDR3 size: 15 residues. V was trimmed by 0 bases and J by 4 bases, leaving 8 bases between them. Looked up from germline, CDR1 is SGHRS and CDR2 is YFSETQ. CDR3 protein: CASSLVQTGANVLTF. The DNA of the CDR3 is TGCGCCAGCAGCTTGGTGCAGACCGGGGCCAACGTCCTGACTTTC.

This chain joins TRBV11-2 and TRBJ2-7; D perhaps matches TRBD2 (5 bases). Trimming removed 1 base from V and 0 bases from J, with 10 bases in between. The CDR3 is 15 residues long. Germline values: CDR1 SGHAT, CDR2 FQNNGV. CDR3 in amino acids: CASSLVSGSSYEQYF. The DNA for the CDR3 is TGTGCCAGCAGCTTAGTTTCGGGGAGCTCCTACGAGCAGTACTTC.

The gene calls are TRBV6-5 and TRBJ2-3, with D tentatively TRBD1 or TRBD2 (5 bases each). The V gene lost 8 bases and the J gene lost 6 bases, with 12 bases spanning the gap. The CDR3 contains 12 residues. CDR1 MNHEY and CDR2 SVGAGI come from the germline V gene. The CDR3 sequence: CASGTPLDTQYF. DNA for the CDR3: TGTGCCAGCGGGACGCCCTTGGATACGCAGTATTTT.

This chain connects TRBV9 to TRBJ1-1; TRBD1 aligns across 9 bases. The V gene end was trimmed by 2 bases and the J gene end by 0 bases; junction bases not matched to a gene: 5. Germline V lookup: CDR1 SGDLS, CDR2 YYNGEE. CDR3 length equals 16 residues. CDR3 in DNA: TGTGCCAGCAGCGTCCTAACAGGGGGCATGAACACTGAAGCTTTCTTT. Its protein is CASSVLTGGMNTEAFF.

This chain links TRBV5-4 with TRBJ1-4; 10 bases agree with TRBD1. The CDR3 extends over 15 amino acids. V was pared by 2 bases and J by 4 bases, with 2 bases of the junction left unmatched. Germline V gene data show CDR1 as SGHNT and CDR2 as YYREEE (reference sequence). Here the CDR3 DNA reads TGTGCCAGCAGCTTCCGGACAGGGGGTAATGAAAAACTGTTTTTT. This encodes CASSFRTGGNEKLFF.

This chain links TRBV5-1 with TRBJ2-6, with a weak D call TRBD2 (6 bases). The CDR3 consists of 19 residues. Per the germline V gene, CDR1 is SGHRS and CDR2 is YFSETQ. Trimming took off 0 bases at V and 2 bases at J, with 18 bases between the two ends. In nucleotides, the CDR3 is TGCGCCAGCAGCTTGGTCTTCGCGGGACCCGGAGCTGGGGCCAACGTCCTGACTTTC. It yields the protein CASSLVFAGPGAGANVLTF.

V and J are TRBV18 and TRBJ2-7; the match to TRBD1 covers 7 bases. The CDR3 consists of 20 residues. V dropped 3 bases and J dropped 5; count of bases not matched to a gene: 25. Germline V gene data show CDR1 as KGHSH and CDR2 as LQKENI. CDR3 coding DNA: TGTGCCAGCTCACCCTACTACCCGAATAATATAGTGAGGGACAGCCACGAGCAGTACTTC. Its protein is CASSPYYPNNIVRDSHEQYF.

This clone was observed a few times. This chain connects TRBV6-6 to TRBJ1-2; TRBD1 matches 7 bases. In germline, CDR1 is MNHNY, CDR2 SVGAGI (reference sequence). J was trimmed by 8 bases and V by 2 bases; bases with no gene match: 5. The CDR3 is 13 amino acids. The CDR3 loop reads CASSYEGADGYTF. The CDR3 nucleotides are TGTGCCAGCAGTTACGAGGGGGCGGACGGCTACACCTTC.

The genes are TRBV30 and TRBJ2-5, with TRBD1 as a possible D gene (6 bases). Germline V gene data show CDR1 as GTSNPN and CDR2 as SVGIG (reference sequence). The CDR3 covers 12 residues. V was shortened by 5 bases and J by 5 bases, with 12 bases between the two germline ends. The CDR3 sequence is CAWGPTGETQYF. CDR3 DNA: TGTGCCTGGGGCCCAACAGGGGAGACCCAGTACTTC.

The rearrangement links TRBV28 to TRBJ2-1, with D possibly TRBD2 on 5 matching bases. The CDR3 has 16 amino acids. The V end was cut by 2 bases, the J end by 1 base, with 12 bases between. The germline gives CDR1 MDHEN, CDR2 SYDVKM. Here the CDR3 DNA reads TGTGCCAGCAGTTTACGGGGATTTGATTCCTACAATGAGCAGTTCTTC. Translated: CASSLRGFDSYNEQFF.

The chain links TRBV7-6 to TRBJ2-3; 10 nucleotides match TRBD2. The J segment lost 5 bases and the V segment lost 5 bases, leaving 7 bases of the junction unmatched. CDR3 length: 15 residues. CDR1 is SGHVS and CDR2 is FNYEAQ in the germline V gene. The CDR3 reads CASSRHSSGRDTQYF. CDR3 bases: TGTGCCAGCAGCAGACACTCTAGCGGGAGAGATACGCAGTATTTT.

This rearrangement joins TRBV5-4 to TRBJ2-4; D may be TRBD1 (6 bases). In germline, CDR1 is SGHNT, CDR2 YYREEE (reference sequence). V lost 4 bases to trimming and J lost 0 bases, with 11 bases between them. The CDR3 is 15 amino acids. CDR3 sequence: CASSIGQLAKNIQYF. For the CDR3, the DNA is TGTGCCAGCAGCATAGGACAGTTAGCCAAAAACATTCAGTACTTC.